A selection of T cell receptor beta chains follows, all from one sample in a study of cytomegalovirus exposure and HLA in healthy donors. The protocol was immunoSEQ multiplex PCR, while the TCRdb copy is restricted to in-frame clones and leaves out a portion. The table has some 180,000 clones, around three quarters seen once; the top ten hold under 2%. The specimen was PBMCs. Receptor source: a man between 25 and 39 years old in good health and CMV-seronegative. CDR3s include the opening cysteine and the closing phenylalanine or tryptophan. D genes are given only for firm matches. Clone size is not always given. Where it is, it says once, few, many or a class for expanded clones.

CDR3nt	CDR3aa	d_gene	v_gene	j_gene	abundance
TGTGCCAGCAGTTCGGGGGGGACAGATACGCAGTATTTT	CASSSGGTDTQYF	TRBD2	TRBV28	TRBJ2-3	NA
TGTGCCAGCAGTACCGGGACAACCATCTACGAGCAGTACTTC	CASSTGTTIYEQYF	NA	TRBV27	TRBJ2-7	NA
TGTGCCAGCAGCCCTAGCGGGACGACCTACAATGAGCAGTTCTTC	CASSPSGTTYNEQFF	TRBD2	TRBV7-3	TRBJ2-1	NA
TGCGCCAGCAGCTTGGAGACAGGGGGTCAATACGAGCAGTACTTC	CASSLETGGQYEQYF	TRBD1	TRBV5-1	TRBJ2-7	NA
TGTGCCAGTAGTATAGATCCACAGCTCAATCAGCCCCAGCATTTT	CASSIDPQLNQPQHF	NA	TRBV19	TRBJ1-5	NA
TGTGCCAGCAGTGATTTTATAGGAGGCTACGCCGGGGAGCTGTTTTTT	CASSDFIGGYAGELFF	NA	TRBV6-1	TRBJ2-2	NA
TGTGCCAGCAGCGTAGAGGCAGGGGGATTCTATGGCTACACCTTC	CASSVEAGGFYGYTF	TRBD1	TRBV9	TRBJ1-2	few
TGCGCCAGCAGCCCAGGACTAGCGGGGGAGCAGTACTTC	CASSPGLAGEQYF	TRBD2	TRBV4-1	TRBJ2-7	NA
TGTGCCGCCAGGTTCCGGCCCTTCCTACCCTACAATGAGCAGTTCTTC	CAARFRPFLPYNEQFF	NA	TRBV10-3	TRBJ2-1	NA
TGTGCCAGCAGCTTTAAGACAGGGGGCCGGGCTGAAGCTTTCTTT	CASSFKTGGRAEAFF	TRBD1	TRBV11-1	TRBJ1-1	once
TGTGCCATCAGTGAGTCGCGGATATCGAATTCACCCCTCCACTTT	CAISESRISNSPLHF	NA	TRBV10-3	TRBJ1-6	NA
TGTGCCAGCGCGGGAGTGGAGACCCAGTACTTC	CASAGVETQYF	TRBD2	TRBV7-9	TRBJ2-5	NA
TGTGCCAGCAGTTACTCTGGGACAGGGTCCTACGAGCAGTACTTC	CASSYSGTGSYEQYF	TRBD1	TRBV6-5	TRBJ2-7	NA
TGTGCCAGCAGTTTATTCCCCTCGGGGTTGGCGCCCCTCCACTTT	CASSLFPSGLAPLHF	NA	TRBV28	TRBJ1-6	NA
TGCGCCAGCAGCCAAGAAGGTACCCGGGCAGATACGCAGTATTTT	CASSQEGTRADTQYF	NA	TRBV4-1	TRBJ2-3	few
TGTGCCAGCAGCTTACTGGGAGTAGCGGGAGCCTACAATGAGCAGTTCTTC	CASSLLGVAGAYNEQFF	TRBD2	TRBV11-2	TRBJ2-1	NA
TGTGCCAGCAGCGTAGGAGATCTAGCGGGAGTTCACGAGCAGTACTTC	CASSVGDLAGVHEQYF	TRBD2	TRBV9	TRBJ2-7	NA
TGTGCCAGCAGTATAACAGGGGCGAGAAATCAGCCCCAGCATTTT	CASSITGARNQPQHF	TRBD1	TRBV27	TRBJ1-5	NA
TGTGCCAGCAGTGAAAGGGGTGGGAATTCACCCCTCCACTTT	CASSERGGNSPLHF	NA	TRBV6-1	TRBJ1-6	NA
TGTGCCAGCAGTGGGCTAGGGGGAGTTGGCTACACCTTC	CASSGLGGVGYTF	NA	TRBV2	TRBJ1-2	NA
TGTGCCAGCAGCCGGAGGACAGACTCTGGAAACACCATATATTTT	CASSRRTDSGNTIYF	NA	TRBV6-5	TRBJ1-3	few
TGTGCCAGCAGCCCAGAGCTGGGACAGGGGAGATCACCCCTCCACTTT	CASSPELGQGRSPLHF	TRBD1	TRBV9	TRBJ1-6	NA
TGTGCCAGCAGCCCCGTGACTAGCGGGAGGGGGGAGACCCAGTACTTC	CASSPVTSGRGETQYF	TRBD2	TRBV11-2	TRBJ2-5	NA
TGTGCCACCAGCAGAGACCGGGAGAGCTACGAGCAGTACTTC	CATSRDRESYEQYF	NA	TRBV15	TRBJ2-7	NA
TGTGCCAGCAGGGTGGGGACAGCTTACGAGCAGTACTTC	CASRVGTAYEQYF	TRBD1	TRBV6-1	TRBJ2-7	NA
TGTGCCAGCAGTTTACCGGGACAGAGGACTGAAGCTTTCTTT	CASSLPGQRTEAFF	TRBD1	TRBV28	TRBJ1-1	NA
TGTGCCAGCAGCACTACGACCGGGACTTTGACCTACAATGAGCAGTTCTTC	CASSTTTGTLTYNEQFF	NA	TRBV28	TRBJ2-1	many
TGTGCCTGGAGTATACAGGCCCCCGCCGGCTACACCTTC	CAWSIQAPAGYTF	NA	TRBV30	TRBJ1-2	NA
TGTGCCAGTAGTATCAGAGGAGCGGGCCAAGAGACCCAGTACTTC	CASSIRGAGQETQYF	NA	TRBV19	TRBJ2-5	few
TGTGCCAGCTCACCACTAGCGAGAACAGATACGCAGTATTTT	CASSPLARTDTQYF	NA	TRBV18	TRBJ2-3	NA
TGTGCCAGCAGCGGGACAGCGAATCAGCCCCAGCATTTT	CASSGTANQPQHF	TRBD1	TRBV6-4	TRBJ1-5	NA
TGTGCCATCAGTGGGGACACTCATGGCTACACCTTC	CAISGDTHGYTF	NA	TRBV10-3	TRBJ1-2	NA
TGTGCCAGCAGCCACCCCGACAGGGTAAACACCATATATTTT	CASSHPDRVNTIYF	TRBD1	TRBV4-2	TRBJ1-3	NA
TGTGCCAGCAGTGAAGTTGCAGGGAACACCGGGGAGCTGTTTTTT	CASSEVAGNTGELFF	NA	TRBV6-1	TRBJ2-2	few
TGTGCCAGCAGCACCCAGGGGACTGGGGCCAACGTCCTGACTTTC	CASSTQGTGANVLTF	NA	TRBV7-9	TRBJ2-6	NA
TGTGCCATCAGTGGAGGAGGCGAAAAACTGTTTTTT	CAISGGGEKLFF	NA	TRBV10-3	TRBJ1-4	NA
TGTGCCAGCAGCGTAACCGGGACAAACACAGATACGCAGTATTTT	CASSVTGTNTDTQYF	NA	TRBV2	TRBJ2-3	NA
TGCGCCAGCAGCTTGGTTATCGGGAGGGCCCCTTCCTACAATGAGCAGTTCTTC	CASSLVIGRAPSYNEQFF	TRBD2	TRBV5-1	TRBJ2-1	NA
TGTGCCAGCAGCCCGACTAGGGGAGAGCAGTTCTTC	CASSPTRGEQFF	NA	TRBV7-2	TRBJ2-1	NA
TGTGCCAGCAGCGTAGTTCAGACAGGGGCCGAGCAGTACTTC	CASSVVQTGAEQYF	TRBD1	TRBV9	TRBJ2-7	NA
TGTGCCAGCAGCTACTCTGGGGCCAACGTCCTGACTTTC	CASSYSGANVLTF	NA	TRBV28	TRBJ2-6	few
TGTGCCAGCAGCTTAGAACAGGACACTGAAGCTTTCTTT	CASSLEQDTEAFF	NA	TRBV7-9	TRBJ1-1	once